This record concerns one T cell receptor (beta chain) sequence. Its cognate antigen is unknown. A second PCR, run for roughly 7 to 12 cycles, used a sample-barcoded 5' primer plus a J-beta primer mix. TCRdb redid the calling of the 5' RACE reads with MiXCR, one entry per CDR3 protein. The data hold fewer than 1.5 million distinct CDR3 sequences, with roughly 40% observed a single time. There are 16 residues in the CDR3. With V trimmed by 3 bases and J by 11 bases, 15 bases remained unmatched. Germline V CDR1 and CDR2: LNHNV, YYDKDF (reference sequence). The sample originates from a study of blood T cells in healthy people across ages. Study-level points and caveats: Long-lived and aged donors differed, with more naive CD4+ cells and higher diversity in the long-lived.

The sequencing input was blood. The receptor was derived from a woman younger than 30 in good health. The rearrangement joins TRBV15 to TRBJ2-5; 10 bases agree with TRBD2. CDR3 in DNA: TGTGCCACCAGCAGGGGAGCGGGAGGGCCATTTAATGAGCAGTACTTC. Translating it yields CATSRGAGGPFNEQYF. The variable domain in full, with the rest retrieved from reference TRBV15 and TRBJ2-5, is DAMVIQNPRYQVTQFGKPVTLSCSQTLNHNVMYWYQQKSSQAPKLLFHYYDKDFNNEADTPDNFQSRRPNTSFCFLDIRSPGLGDTAMYLCATSRGAGGPFNEQYFGPGTRLLVL.